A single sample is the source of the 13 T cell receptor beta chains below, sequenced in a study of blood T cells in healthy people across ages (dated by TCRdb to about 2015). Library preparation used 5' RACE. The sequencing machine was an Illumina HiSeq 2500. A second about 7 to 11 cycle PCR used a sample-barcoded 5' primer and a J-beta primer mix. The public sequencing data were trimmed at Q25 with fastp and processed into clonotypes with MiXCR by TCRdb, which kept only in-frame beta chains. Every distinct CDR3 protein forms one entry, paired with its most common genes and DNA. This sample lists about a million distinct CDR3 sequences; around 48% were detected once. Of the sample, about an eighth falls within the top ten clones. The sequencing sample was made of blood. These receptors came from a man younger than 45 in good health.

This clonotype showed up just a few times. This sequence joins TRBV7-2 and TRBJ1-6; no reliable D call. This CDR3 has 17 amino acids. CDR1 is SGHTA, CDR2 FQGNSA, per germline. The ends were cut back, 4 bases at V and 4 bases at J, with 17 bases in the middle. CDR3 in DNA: TGTGCCAGCAGCTCTTCCCGACCGACGTCTTATAATTCACCCCTCCACTTT. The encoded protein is CASSSSRPTSYNSPLHF.

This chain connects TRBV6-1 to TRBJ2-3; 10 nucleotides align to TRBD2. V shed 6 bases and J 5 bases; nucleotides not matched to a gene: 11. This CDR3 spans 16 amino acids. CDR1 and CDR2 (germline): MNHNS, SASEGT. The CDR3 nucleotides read TGTGCCAGCAGCGCAGCAGCGGGGGGGCCCGTAGATACGCAGTATTTT. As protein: CASSAAAGGPVDTQYF.

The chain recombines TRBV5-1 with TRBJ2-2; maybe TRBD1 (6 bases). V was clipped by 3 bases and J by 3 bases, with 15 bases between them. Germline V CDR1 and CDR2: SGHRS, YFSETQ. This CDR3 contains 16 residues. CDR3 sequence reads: CASSSVPAGDTGELFF. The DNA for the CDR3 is TGCGCCAGCAGCTCAGTCCCCGCAGGGGACACCGGGGAGCTGTTTTTT.

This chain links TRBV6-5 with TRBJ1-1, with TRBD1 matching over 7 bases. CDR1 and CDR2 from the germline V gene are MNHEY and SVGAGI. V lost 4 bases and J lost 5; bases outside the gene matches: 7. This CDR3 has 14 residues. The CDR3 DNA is TGTGCCAGCAGTTCAGGGGGGCTGAGGACTGAAGCTTTCTTT. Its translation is CASSSGGLRTEAFF.

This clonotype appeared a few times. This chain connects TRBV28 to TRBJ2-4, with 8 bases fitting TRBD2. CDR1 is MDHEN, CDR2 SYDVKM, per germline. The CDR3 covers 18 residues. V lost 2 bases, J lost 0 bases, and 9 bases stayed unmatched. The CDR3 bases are TGTGCCAGCAGTTTAATTCGGGCGGCGGGGGGAGCCAAAAACATTCAGTACTTC. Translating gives CASSLIRAAGGAKNIQYF. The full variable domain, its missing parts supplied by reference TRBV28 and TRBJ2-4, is DVKVTQSSRYLVKRTGEKVFLECVQDMDHENMFWYRQDPGLGLRLIYFSYDVKMKEKGDIPEGYSVSREKKERFSLILESASTNQTSMYLCASSLIRAAGGAKNIQYFGAGTRLSVL.

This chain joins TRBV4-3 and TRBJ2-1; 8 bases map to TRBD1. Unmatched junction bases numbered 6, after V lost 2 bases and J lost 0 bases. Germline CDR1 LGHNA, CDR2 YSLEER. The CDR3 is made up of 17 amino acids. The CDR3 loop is CASSQPRTGSSYNEQFF. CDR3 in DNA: TGCGCCAGCAGCCAACCGAGGACAGGGAGCTCCTACAATGAGCAGTTCTTC.

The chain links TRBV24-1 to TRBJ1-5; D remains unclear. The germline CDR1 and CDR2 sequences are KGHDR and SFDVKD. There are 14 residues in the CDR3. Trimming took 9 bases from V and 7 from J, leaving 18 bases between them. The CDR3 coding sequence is TGTGCCACCGAGTCCTCCCCGGTCGACCAGCCCCAGCATTTT. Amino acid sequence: CATESSPVDQPQHF.

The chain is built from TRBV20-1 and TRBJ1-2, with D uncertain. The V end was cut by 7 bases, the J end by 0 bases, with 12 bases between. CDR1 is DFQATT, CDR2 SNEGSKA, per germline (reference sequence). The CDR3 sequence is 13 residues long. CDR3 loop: CSVPEATNYGYTF. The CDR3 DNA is TGCAGTGTTCCGGAGGCCACTAACTATGGCTACACCTTC.

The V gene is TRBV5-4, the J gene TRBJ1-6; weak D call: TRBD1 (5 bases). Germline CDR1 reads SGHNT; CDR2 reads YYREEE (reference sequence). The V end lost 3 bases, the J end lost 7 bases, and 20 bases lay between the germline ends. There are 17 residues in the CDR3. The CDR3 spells CASSWVDNKARNSPLHF. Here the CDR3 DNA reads TGTGCCAGCAGCTGGGTGGACAACAAAGCCCGAAATTCACCCCTCCACTTT.

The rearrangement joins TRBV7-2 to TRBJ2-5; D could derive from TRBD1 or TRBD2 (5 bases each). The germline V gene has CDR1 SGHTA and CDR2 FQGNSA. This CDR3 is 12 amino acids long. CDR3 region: CASGPYRETQYF. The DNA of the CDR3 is TGTGCGTCGGGGCCCTACCGAGAGACCCAGTACTTC.

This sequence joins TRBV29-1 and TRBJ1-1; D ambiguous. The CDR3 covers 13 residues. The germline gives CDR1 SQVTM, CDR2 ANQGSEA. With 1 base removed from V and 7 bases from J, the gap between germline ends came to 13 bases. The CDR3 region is CSVEGMAGVEAFF. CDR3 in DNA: TGCAGCGTTGAAGGGATGGCTGGAGTTGAAGCTTTCTTT.

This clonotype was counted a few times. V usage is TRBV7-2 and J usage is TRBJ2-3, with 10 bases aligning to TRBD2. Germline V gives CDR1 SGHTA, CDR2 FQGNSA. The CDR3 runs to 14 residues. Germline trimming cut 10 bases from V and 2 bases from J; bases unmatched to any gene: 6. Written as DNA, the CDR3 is TGTGCCACGGAAAGCGGGGGGGCCACAGATACGCAGTATTTT. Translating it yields CATESGGATDTQYF.

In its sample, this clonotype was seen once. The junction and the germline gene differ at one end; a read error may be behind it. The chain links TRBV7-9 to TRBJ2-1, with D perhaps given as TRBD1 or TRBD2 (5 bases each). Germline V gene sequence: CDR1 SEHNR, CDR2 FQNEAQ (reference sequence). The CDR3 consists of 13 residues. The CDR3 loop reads CTSSLKGSDEQFF. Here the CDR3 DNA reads TGTACCAGCAGCTTAAAGGGGAGCGATGAGCAGTTCTTC. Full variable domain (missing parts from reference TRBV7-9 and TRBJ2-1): DTGVSQNPRHKITKRGQNVTFRCDPISEHNRLYWYRQTLGQGPEFLTYFQNEAQLEKSRLLSDRFSAERPKGSFSTLEIQRTEQGDSAMYLCTSSLKGSDEQFFGPGTRLTVL.